This T cell receptor (beta chain) was sequenced in a study of beta chain features in type 1 diabetes. Study results and limitations: Within the patient group, naive, central memory and Treg TCRB repertoires appeared more similar to each other than within healthy donors.

Turning to this clone: The antigen remains undetermined.

The authors reverse transcribed all of the isolated RNA, so sequencing captured expressed TCRB transcripts. Data came from immunoSEQ multiplex PCR; TCRdb stores just in-frame clones and leaves some out. The sample consists of over 100,000 clones, almost 40% of them appearing once. This CDR3 has 16 residues. The germline V and J ends were trimmed by 6 bases and 4 bases, with 21 bases remaining between them. Germline CDR1 SNHLY, CDR2 FYNNEI. Sequences were obtained from stem cell memory CD4+ T cells from blood. The V call is TRBV2, the J call TRBJ1-1; D may be TRBD1 (5 bases). The source of this sequence is a woman aged 18-29 years in good health. The CDR3 DNA sequence: TGTGCCAGCAGCCCCTACCCACAAAGGGGAGGCACTGAAGCTTTCTTT. Translating gives CASSPYPQRGGTEAFF.